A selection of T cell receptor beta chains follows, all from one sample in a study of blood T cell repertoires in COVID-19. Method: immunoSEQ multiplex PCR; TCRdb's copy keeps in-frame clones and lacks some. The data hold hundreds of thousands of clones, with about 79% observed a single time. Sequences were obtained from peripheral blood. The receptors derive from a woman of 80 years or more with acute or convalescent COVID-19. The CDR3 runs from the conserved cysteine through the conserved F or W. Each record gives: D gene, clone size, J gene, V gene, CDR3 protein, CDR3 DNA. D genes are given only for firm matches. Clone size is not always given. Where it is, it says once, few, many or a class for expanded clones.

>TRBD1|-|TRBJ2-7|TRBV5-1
CASSPQGGTYEQYF
TGCGCCAGCAGCCCACAGGGGGGAACCTACGAGCAGTACTTC
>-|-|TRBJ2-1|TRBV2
CASRNGGSNEQFF
TGTGCCAGCAGGAACGGGGGTTCGAATGAGCAGTTCTTC
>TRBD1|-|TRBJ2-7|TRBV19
CASSTVGQGGYEQYF
TGTGCCAGTAGTACTGTGGGACAGGGGGGCTACGAGCAGTACTTC
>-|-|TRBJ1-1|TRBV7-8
CASSLARAHDSGSEAFF
TGTGCCAGCAGCTTAGCGCGAGCCCACGACAGTGGGTCGGAAGCTTTCTTT
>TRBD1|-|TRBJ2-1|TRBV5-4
CASSMDRGRWNEQFF
TGTGCCAGCAGCATGGACAGGGGGCGTTGGAATGAGCAGTTCTTC
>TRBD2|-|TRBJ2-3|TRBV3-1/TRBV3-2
CASSQEFGGDTQYF
TGTGCCAGCAGCCAAGAATTCGGGGGGGATACGCAGTATTTT
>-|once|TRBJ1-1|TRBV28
CASSLVTVNTEAFF
TGTGCCAGCAGTTTAGTAACGGTGAACACTGAAGCTTTCTTT
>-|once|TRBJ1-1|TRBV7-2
CASSLGQSNTEAFF
TGTGCCAGCAGCTTAGGGCAATCCAACACTGAAGCTTTCTTT
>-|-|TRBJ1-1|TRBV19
CASRIRDRLNGNSFF
TGTGCCAGTAGAATAAGAGACAGGCTGAACGGGAACTCTTTCTTT
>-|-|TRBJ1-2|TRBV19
CASAGLDNYGYTF
TGTGCCAGTGCGGGGCTAGACAACTATGGCTACACCTTC
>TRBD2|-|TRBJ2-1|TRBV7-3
CASSPGLAGGQFF
TGTGCCAGCAGCCCCGGACTAGCGGGGGGGCAGTTCTTC
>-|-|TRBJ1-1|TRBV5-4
CASSFQVPNTEAFF
TGTGCCAGCAGCTTTCAGGTACCGAACACTGAAGCTTTCTTT
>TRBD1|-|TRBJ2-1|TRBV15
CATSRAPGTANNEQFF
TGTGCCACCAGCAGAGCCCCCGGGACAGCGAACAATGAGCAGTTCTTC
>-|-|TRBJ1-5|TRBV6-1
CASSDPGSNQPQHF
TGTGCCAGCAGTGATCCAGGGAGCAATCAGCCCCAGCATTTT
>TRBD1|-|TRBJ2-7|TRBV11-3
CASNLDRVGEQYF
TGTGCCAGCAACTTAGACAGGGTAGGAGAGCAGTACTTC
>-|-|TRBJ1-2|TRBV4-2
CASSQDRHTYGGYTF
TGTGCCAGCAGCCAAGATCGGCACACGTACGGGGGCTACACCTTC
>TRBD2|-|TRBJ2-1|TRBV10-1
CASSDQRGGPGQFF
TGCGCCAGCAGTGACCAGCGGGGGGGCCCCGGGCAGTTCTTC
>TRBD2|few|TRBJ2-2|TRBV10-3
CAISVGGTSGSGELFF
TGTGCCATCAGTGTCGGTGGGACTAGCGGAAGCGGGGAGCTGTTTTTT
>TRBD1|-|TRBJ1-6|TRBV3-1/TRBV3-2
CASSQADRGNSPLHF
TGTGCCAGCAGCCAAGCCGACAGGGGTAATTCACCCCTCCACTTT
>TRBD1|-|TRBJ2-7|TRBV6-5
CASSSRDRGTYEQYF
TGTGCCAGCTCCTCCCGGGACAGGGGGACCTACGAGCAGTACTTC
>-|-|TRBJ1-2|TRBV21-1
CASSIVGRVRGYTF
TGTGCCAGCAGCATAGTTGGGAGGGTTAGGGGCTACACCTTC
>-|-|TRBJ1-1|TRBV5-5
CASSLNGVKAFF
TGTGCCAGCAGCTTGAACGGGGTAAAGGCTTTCTTT
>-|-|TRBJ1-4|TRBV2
CASYPRYGGTNEKLFF
TGTGCCAGCTATCCCCGCTACGGGGGGACTAATGAAAAACTGTTTTTT
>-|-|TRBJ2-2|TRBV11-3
CASSRGEGWTGELFF
TGTGCCAGCAGCCGGGGAGAAGGTTGGACCGGGGAGCTGTTTTTT
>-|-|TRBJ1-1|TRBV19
CASSMGGMNTEAFF
TGTGCCAGTAGTATGGGAGGGATGAACACTGAAGCTTTCTTT
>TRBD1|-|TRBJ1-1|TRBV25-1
CASSEYVRGRGNTEAFF
TGTGCCAGCAGTGAATATGTCAGGGGGCGAGGGAACACTGAAGCTTTCTTT
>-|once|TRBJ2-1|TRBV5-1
CASSSSTAGDYNEQFF
TGCGCCAGCAGCTCGTCGACAGCTGGGGATTACAATGAGCAGTTCTTC
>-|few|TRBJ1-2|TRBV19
CASTSEAGLGYTF
TGTGCCAGTACCTCAGAGGCCGGGTTGGGCTACACCTTC
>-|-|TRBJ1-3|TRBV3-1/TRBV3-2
CASSQAPRAGNTIYF
TGTGCCAGCAGCCAAGCCCCCAGGGCTGGAAACACCATATATTTT
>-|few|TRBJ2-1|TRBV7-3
CASSLGGGPNEQFF
TGTGCCAGCAGCTTAGGAGGTGGCCCCAATGAGCAGTTCTTC
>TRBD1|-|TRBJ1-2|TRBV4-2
CASSQEATGNYTF
TGTGCCAGCAGCCAAGAAGCGACAGGGAACTACACCTTC
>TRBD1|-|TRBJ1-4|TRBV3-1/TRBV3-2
CASSPGQGYEKLFF
TGTGCCAGCAGCCCGGGACAGGGATATGAAAAACTGTTTTTT
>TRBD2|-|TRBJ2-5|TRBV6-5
CASSYSGRDETQYF
TGTGCCAGCAGTTACTCGGGGAGGGACGAGACCCAGTACTTC
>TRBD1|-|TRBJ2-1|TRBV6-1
CASSERQGARNEQFF
TGTGCCAGCAGTGAACGACAGGGGGCGCGCAATGAGCAGTTCTTC
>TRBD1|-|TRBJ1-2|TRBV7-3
CASSYQQGFGYTF
TGTGCCAGCAGCTATCAACAGGGGTTTGGCTACACCTTC
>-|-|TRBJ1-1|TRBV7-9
CASSLAPGVRTEAFF
TGTGCCAGCAGCTTAGCGCCAGGGGTTCGGACTGAAGCTTTCTTT
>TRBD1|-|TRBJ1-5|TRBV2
CASSDAGTGLSNQPQHF
TGTGCCAGCAGCGACGCAGGGACAGGGCTTAGCAATCAGCCCCAGCATTTT
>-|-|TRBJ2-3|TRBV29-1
CSVDPNTDTQYF
TGCAGCGTTGATCCCAACACAGATACGCAGTATTTT
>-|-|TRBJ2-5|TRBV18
CASSPQRETQYF
TGTGCCAGCTCACCACAGAGGGAGACCCAGTACTTC
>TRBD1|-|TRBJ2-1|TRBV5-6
CASSRDRYNEQFF
TGTGCCAGCAGCCGGGACAGATACAATGAGCAGTTCTTC
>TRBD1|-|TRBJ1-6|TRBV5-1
CASSSGQVDSPLHF
TGCGCCAGCAGCTCCGGACAGGTTGATTCACCCCTCCACTTT
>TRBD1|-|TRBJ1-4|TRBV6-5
CASSRLQGGNEKLFF
TGTGCCAGCAGTCGGCTACAGGGGGGGAATGAAAAACTGTTTTTT
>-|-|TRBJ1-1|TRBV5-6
CASSFYGGRAEAFF
TGTGCCAGCAGCTTTTACGGGGGGAGGGCTGAAGCTTTCTTT
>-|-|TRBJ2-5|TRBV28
CASSLGRGKTQYF
TGTGCCAGCAGTTTAGGCAGGGGAAAGACCCAGTACTTC
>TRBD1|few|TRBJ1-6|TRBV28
CASSLYGTGDSPLHF
TGTGCCAGCAGTTTATACGGGACAGGGGATTCACCCCTCCACTTT
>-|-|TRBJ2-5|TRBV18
CASSTGLRETQYF
TGTGCCAGCTCAACGGGACTCAGAGAGACCCAGTACTTC
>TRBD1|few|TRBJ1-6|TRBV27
CASSLGQGSYNSPLHF
TGTGCCAGCAGTCTCGGACAGGGAAGCTATAATTCACCCCTCCACTTT
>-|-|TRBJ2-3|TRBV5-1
CASSPGRGTDTQYF
TGCGCCAGCAGCCCGGGAAGGGGGACAGATACGCAGTATTTT
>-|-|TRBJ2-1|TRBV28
CASTQRPAYRGSDEQFF
TGTGCCAGCACCCAGAGACCAGCGTACCGGGGAAGCGATGAGCAGTTCTTC
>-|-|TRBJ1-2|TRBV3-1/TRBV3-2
CASSQNSNYGYTF
TGTGCCAGCAGCCAAAACAGTAACTATGGCTACACCTTC
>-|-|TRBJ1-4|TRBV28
CASSLDPRGGLNEKLFF
TGTGCCAGCAGTTTAGACCCACGGGGGGGGTTGAATGAAAAACTGTTTTTT
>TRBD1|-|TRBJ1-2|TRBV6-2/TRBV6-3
CASSPGDRRRGAPRSNYGYTF
TGTGCCAGCAGTCCAGGGGACAGGCGCAGGGGGGCCCCAAGGTCTAACTATGGCTACACCTTC
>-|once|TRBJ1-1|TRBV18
CASSLVRTGMNTEAFF
TGTGCCAGCTCACTAGTAAGGACGGGGATGAACACTGAAGCTTTCTTT
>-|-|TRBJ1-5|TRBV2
CASSEQAPNQPQHF
TGTGCCAGCAGTGAGCAGGCCCCTAATCAGCCCCAGCATTTT
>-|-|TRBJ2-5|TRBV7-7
CASSSSGLGETQYF
TGTGCTAGCAGCTCCTCTGGCCTCGGGGAGACCCAGTACTTC